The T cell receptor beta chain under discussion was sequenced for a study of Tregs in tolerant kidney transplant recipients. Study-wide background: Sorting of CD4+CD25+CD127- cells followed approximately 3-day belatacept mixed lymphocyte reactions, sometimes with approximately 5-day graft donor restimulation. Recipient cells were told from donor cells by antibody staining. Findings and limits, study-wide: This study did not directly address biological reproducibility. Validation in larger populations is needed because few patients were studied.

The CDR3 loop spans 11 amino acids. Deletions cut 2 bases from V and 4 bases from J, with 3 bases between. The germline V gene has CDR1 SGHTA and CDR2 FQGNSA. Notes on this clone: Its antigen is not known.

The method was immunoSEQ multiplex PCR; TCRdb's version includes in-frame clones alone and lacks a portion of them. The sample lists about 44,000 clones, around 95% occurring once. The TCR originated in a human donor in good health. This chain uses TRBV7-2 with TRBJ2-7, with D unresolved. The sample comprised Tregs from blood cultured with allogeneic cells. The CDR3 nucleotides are TGTGCCAGCAGCTTAAGTTACGAGCAGTACTTC. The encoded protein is CASSLSYEQYF.